This TCR beta chain was obtained from a study of cytomegalovirus exposure and HLA in healthy donors. The study, taken as a whole, reports: A highly shared variant cluster was judged a likely technical artifact. Reportedly, fewer N-insertions than the roughly 700-donor mean appeared in an Asian-associated ancestry cluster in a later analysis. Within a later analysis, the majority of CMV-associated TCR beta chains appeared HLA-restricted.

It was with 60 Vbeta and 13 Jbeta primers that the PCR ran. Only in-frame clones appear in the TCRdb table, and some are missing; sequencing was by immunoSEQ multiplex PCR. The sample includes over 100,000 clones, approximately 80% seen only once; the top ten take around 23%. Turning to this clone: What it recognizes is unknown.

CDR1 is LNHNV, CDR2 YYDKDF, per germline (reference sequence). Deletions cut 3 bases from V and 5 bases from J, with 14 bases between. This CDR3 spans 14 amino acids. The source of this sequence is a man aged 30 to 39 in good health and CMV-seropositive. Specimen: PBMCs. This chain connects TRBV15 to TRBJ2-7; maybe TRBD1 (6 bases). CDR3: CATSSRGGHDEQYV. The CDR3 DNA follows: TGTGCCACCAGCAGTAGAGGGGGTCACGACGAGCAGTACGTC.